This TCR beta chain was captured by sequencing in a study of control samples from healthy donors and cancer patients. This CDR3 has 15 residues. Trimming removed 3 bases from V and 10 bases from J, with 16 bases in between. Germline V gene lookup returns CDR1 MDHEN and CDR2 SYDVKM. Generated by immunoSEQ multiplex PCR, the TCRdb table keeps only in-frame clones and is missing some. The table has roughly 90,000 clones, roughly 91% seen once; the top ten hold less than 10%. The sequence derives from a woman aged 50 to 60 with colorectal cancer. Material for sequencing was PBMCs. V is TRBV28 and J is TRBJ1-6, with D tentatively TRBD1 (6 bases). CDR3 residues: CASSLGGHEGSPLHF. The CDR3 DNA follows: TGTGCCAGCAGTTTGGGGGGGCACGAGGGGTCACCCCTCCACTTT.